This entry lists 15 T cell receptor beta chains sequenced from one sample in a study of breast tumors, draining lymph nodes, adjacent tissues. MiXCR was run by TCRdb on the multiplex PCR reads, yielding one entry per CDR3 protein. The data show about 230,000 distinct CDR3 sequences, with approximately 31% seen just once and about 1.4% held by the top ten. Axillary draining lymph nodes of breast cancer patients supplied the node samples. Sequencing was carried out using axillary lymph node tissue. Receptors were obtained from a female donor with breast cancer. Some clones in this sample may be carry-over from other donors' samples.

This clonotype was seen many times. The chain couples TRBV11-2 to TRBJ2-5; 10 bases agree with TRBD2. The CDR3 runs to 18 residues. CDR1 and CDR2 from the germline V gene are SGHAT and FQNNGV. J gave up 5 bases and V 1 base, and 13 bases lay outside the gene matches. CDR3 sequence reads: CASSLGLTPSGSSETQYF. The CDR3, as DNA: TGTGCCAGCAGCTTAGGTCTTACCCCTAGCGGGAGTTCGGAGACCCAGTACTTC.

This clonotype has ten or more counts. CDR3: CASSQVGIGYGYTF. For the CDR3, the DNA is TGCGCCAGCAGCCAAGTCGGGATTGGCTATGGCTACACCTTC. This chain links TRBV4-1 with TRBJ1-2; D gene unclear. There are 14 residues in the CDR3. CDR1 MGHRA and CDR2 YSYEKL come from the germline V gene. The germline V and J ends were trimmed by 1 base and 4 bases, with 10 bases remaining between them.

This sequence joins TRBV25-1 and TRBJ2-5, with 11 bases aligning to TRBD2. The CDR3 is made up of 17 amino acids. Germline V gene lookup returns CDR1 MGHDK and CDR2 SYGVNS. V shed 1 base and J 5 bases; nucleotides not matched to a gene: 9. For the CDR3, the DNA is TGTGCCAGCAGTGAATCCCTTGGACTAGCGGGTGGGGAGACCCAGTACTTC. Its translation: CASSESLGLAGGETQYF.

This clonotype was observed many times. The V and J genes are TRBV7-3 and TRBJ2-3, with 15 bases fitting TRBD2. The trim removed 3 bases at V and 4 bases at J, leaving 2 bases unmatched. Germline V gene sequence: CDR1 SGHTA, CDR2 FQGTGA. This CDR3 contains 16 residues. The CDR3 loop is CASSLGLAGGSDTQYF. In DNA, the CDR3 is TGTGCCAGCAGCTTGGGACTAGCGGGAGGTTCAGATACGCAGTATTTT.

This chain uses TRBV2 with TRBJ2-7, with D unclear. The CDR3 totals 16 residues. Between the trimmed V and J ends, which lost 2 bases and 3 bases, there was a span of 17 bases. Germline V gene lookup returns CDR1 SNHLY and CDR2 FYNNEI. CDR3 sequence reads: CASSESPLRLYYEQYF. Written as DNA, the CDR3 is TGTGCCAGCAGTGAATCACCCCTGAGACTCTACTACGAGCAGTACTTC.

The sample holds many counts of this clonotype. J is TRBJ2-7 and V is TRBV19; D perhaps matches TRBD1 (6 bases). This CDR3 is built from 16 residues. Germline V gene lookup returns CDR1 LNHDA and CDR2 SQIVND (reference sequence). V shed 11 bases and J shed 0 bases, with 23 bases lying between them. CDR3 DNA sequence: TGTGCCCGACACTATACAGGGCCAAGGAGCTCCTACGAGCAGTACTTC. Its translation is CARHYTGPRSSYEQYF.

At least ten counts were recorded for this clonotype. The CDR3 here is CASSLLQGYGYTF. Here the CDR3 DNA reads TGTGCCAGCAGCCTCCTACAGGGCTATGGCTACACCTTC. The chain links TRBV5-6 to TRBJ1-2; possibly TRBD1 for D (6 bases). The germline V gene encodes CDR1 SGHDT and CDR2 YYEEEE. Trimming took off 4 bases at V and 4 bases at J, with 11 bases between the two ends. CDR3 length: 13 amino acids.

A word on this clonotype: Mismatch with germline at one junction end may stem from a read error. V usage is TRBV3-1 and J usage is TRBJ2-2, with D tentatively TRBD1 (6 bases). The CDR3 has 15 residues. The germline V gene has CDR1 LGHDT and CDR2 YNNKEL (reference sequence). The CDR3 here is CASSATGQTTGELFF. In DNA, the CDR3 is TGCGCCAGCAGCGCTACCGGACAGACCACCGGGGAGCTGTTTTTT.

As concerns this clonotype: A much larger clone differs by one base, so this may be a read error. The CDR3 region is CSASGAGPRSERYF. The CDR3 region has the DNA TGCAGTGCTAGTGGTGCCGGACCCCGCTCCGAGCGGTACTTC. This chain connects TRBV20-1 to TRBJ2-7; D gene ambiguous. Per the germline V gene, CDR1 is DFQATT and CDR2 is SNEGSKA (reference sequence). The CDR3 has 14 amino acids.

Only one count was recorded for this clonotype. V gene TRBV10-2 combines with J gene TRBJ1-4, with no clear D. Between the trimmed V and J ends, which lost 0 bases and 13 bases, there was a span of 12 bases. The CDR3 covers 13 residues. Germline V gene sequence: CDR1 WSHSY, CDR2 SAAADI. CDR3 nucleotide sequence: TGCGCCAGCAGTGAGTCGGCAGGCAAAGGACTGTTTTTT. Encoded protein: CASSESAGKGLFF.

In this sample, this clonotype turned up a few times. The chain recombines TRBV5-1 with TRBJ1-1; TRBD1 agrees at 8 bases. The CDR3 length is 15 residues. V was pared by 6 bases and J by 5 bases, with 12 bases of the junction left unmatched. Germline V gene lookup returns CDR1 SGHRS and CDR2 YFSETQ. The CDR3 loop is CASTPRTGPGTEAFF. In nucleotides, the CDR3 is TGCGCCAGCACCCCCCGGACAGGGCCGGGGACTGAAGCTTTCTTT.

This clonotype was recorded many times. The chain has TRBV11-3 and TRBJ2-7; 8 nucleotides agree with TRBD2. CDR1 and CDR2 from the germline V gene are SGHNT and YENEEA. This CDR3 is built from 16 residues. V shed 2 bases, J shed 3 bases, and the junction held 9 bases outside the gene matches. The CDR3 DNA follows: TGTGCCAGCAGCTTAACCACAACTGGGACTAGCTACGAGCAGTACTTC. Translated, it gives CASSLTTTGTSYEQYF. Full variable domain (rest looked up from reference TRBV11-3 and TRBJ2-7): EAGVVQSPRYKIIEKKQPVAFWCNPISGHNTLYWYLQNLGQGPELLIRYENEEAVDDSQLPKDRFSAERLKGVDSTLKIQPAELGDSAVYLCASSLTTTGTSYEQYFGPGTRLTVT.

This clonotype was seen ten or more times. This sequence joins TRBV14 and TRBJ2-1, with 8 bases identical to TRBD2. This CDR3 contains 18 residues. Germline lookup yields CDR1 SGHDN and CDR2 FVKESK. The V gene end was trimmed by 4 bases and the J gene end by 0 bases; junction bases not matched to a gene: 11. DNA for the CDR3: TGTGCCAGCAGCCTGCAAGTGATAGCGGGAAGCTCCTACAATGAGCAGTTCTTC. Encoded protein: CASSLQVIAGSSYNEQFF.

This clonotype was picked up many times. V and J are TRBV6-6 and TRBJ1-5; D is ambiguous. Germline V lookup: CDR1 MNHNY, CDR2 SVGAGI (reference sequence). Trimming shortened V by 4 bases and J by 1 base, and 5 bases separated the two germline ends. The CDR3 consists of 13 residues. CDR3 region: CASSLQSNQPQHF. The CDR3 nucleotides are TGTGCCAGCAGTTTACAGAGCAATCAGCCCCAGCATTTT.

This clonotype has just a few counts. A much larger clone sits a single nucleotide away, making a read error possible. The chain employs TRBV20-1 and TRBJ2-5; D possibly corresponds to TRBD1 (6 bases). V shed 0 bases and J shed 4 bases, with 21 bases lying between them. Germline loops: CDR1 DFQATT, CDR2 SNEGSKA (reference sequence). The CDR3 contains 17 residues. The DNA for the CDR3 is TGCAGTGCTAGAGACCCGAAACAGGGTACTCGGGGAGAGACCCAGTACTTC. Translation: CSARDPKQGTRGETQYF.